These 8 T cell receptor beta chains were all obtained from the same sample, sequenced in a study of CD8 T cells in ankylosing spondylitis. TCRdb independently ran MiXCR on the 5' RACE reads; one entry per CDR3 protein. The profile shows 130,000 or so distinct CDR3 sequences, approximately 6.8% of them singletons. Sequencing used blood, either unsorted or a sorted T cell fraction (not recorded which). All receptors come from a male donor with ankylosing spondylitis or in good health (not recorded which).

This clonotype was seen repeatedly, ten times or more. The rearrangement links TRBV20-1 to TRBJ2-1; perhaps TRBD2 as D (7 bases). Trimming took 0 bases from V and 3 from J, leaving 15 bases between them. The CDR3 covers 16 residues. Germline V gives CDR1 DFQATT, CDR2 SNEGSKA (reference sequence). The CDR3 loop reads CSARELRGAHYNEQFF. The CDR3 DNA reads TGCAGTGCTAGAGAACTCCGGGGGGCCCACTACAATGAGCAGTTCTTC.

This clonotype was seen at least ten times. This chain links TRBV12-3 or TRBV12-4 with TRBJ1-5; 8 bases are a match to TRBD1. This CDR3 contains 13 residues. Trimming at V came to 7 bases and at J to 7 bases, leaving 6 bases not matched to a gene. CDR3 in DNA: TGTGCCAGCACACAGGGGGACCGGCAGCCCCAGCATTTT. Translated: CASTQGDRQPQHF.

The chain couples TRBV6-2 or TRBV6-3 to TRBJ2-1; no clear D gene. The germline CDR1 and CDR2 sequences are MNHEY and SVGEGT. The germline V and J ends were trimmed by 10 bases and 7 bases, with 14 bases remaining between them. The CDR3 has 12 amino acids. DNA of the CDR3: TGTGCCACCAGCATCCGTACGAATGAGCAGTTCTTC. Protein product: CATSIRTNEQFF.

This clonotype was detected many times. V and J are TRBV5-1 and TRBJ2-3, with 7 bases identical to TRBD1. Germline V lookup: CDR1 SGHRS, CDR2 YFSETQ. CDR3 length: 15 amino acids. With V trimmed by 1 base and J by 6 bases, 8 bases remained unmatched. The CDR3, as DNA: TGCGCCAGCAGCTTGTCGGACAAGACAGGGGATACGCAGTATTTT. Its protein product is CASSLSDKTGDTQYF. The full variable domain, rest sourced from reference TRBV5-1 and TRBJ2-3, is KAGVTQTPRYLIKTRGQQVTLSCSPISGHRSVSWYQQTPGQGLQFLFEYFSETQRNKGNFPGRFSGRQFSNSRSEMNVSTLELGDSALYLCASSLSDKTGDTQYFGPGTRLTVL.

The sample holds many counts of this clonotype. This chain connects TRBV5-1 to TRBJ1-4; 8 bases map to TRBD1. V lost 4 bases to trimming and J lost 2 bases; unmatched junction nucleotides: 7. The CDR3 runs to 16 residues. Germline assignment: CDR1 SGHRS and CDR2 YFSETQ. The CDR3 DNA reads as TGCGCCAGCAGCCCGTTAGACAGGGGCACTAATGAAAAACTGTTTTTT. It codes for CASSPLDRGTNEKLFF.

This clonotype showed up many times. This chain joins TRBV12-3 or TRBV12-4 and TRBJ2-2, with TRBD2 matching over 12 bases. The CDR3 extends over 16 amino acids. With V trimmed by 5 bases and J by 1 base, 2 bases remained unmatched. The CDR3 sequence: CASSRLAGVNTGELFF. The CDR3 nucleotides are TGTGCCAGCAGTCGACTAGCGGGGGTGAACACCGGGGAGCTGTTTTTT.

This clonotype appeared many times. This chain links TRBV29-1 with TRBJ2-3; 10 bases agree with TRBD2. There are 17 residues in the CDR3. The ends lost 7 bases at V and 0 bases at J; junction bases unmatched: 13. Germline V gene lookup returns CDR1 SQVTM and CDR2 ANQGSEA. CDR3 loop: CSAGPGRTSGSTDTQYF. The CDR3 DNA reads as TGCAGCGCTGGACCCGGGAGGACTAGCGGTAGCACAGATACGCAGTATTTT.

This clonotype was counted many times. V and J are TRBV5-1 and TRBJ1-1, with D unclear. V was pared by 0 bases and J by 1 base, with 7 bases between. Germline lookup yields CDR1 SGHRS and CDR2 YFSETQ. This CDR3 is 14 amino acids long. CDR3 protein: CASSLVMGNTEAFF. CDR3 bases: TGCGCCAGCAGCTTGGTTATGGGGAACACTGAAGCTTTCTTT.